These T cell receptor beta chains were read from a single sample in a study of T cells in Graves' hyperthyroidism and ophthalmopathy. One entry per CDR3 protein results from TCRdb running MiXCR on the multiplex PCR reads. The table lists about 180,000 distinct CDR3 sequences, around 15% of them singletons. The material sequenced was blood. These receptors were taken from a woman aged 45 to 65 with Graves' hyperthyroidism. Both conserved end residues are part of each CDR3. The D gene is left open where the match is weak. Where a row states a size, it is once, few, many or the class of an expanded clone; other rows omit it.

d_gene	v_gene	abundance	j_gene	CDR3aa	CDR3nt
TRBD1	TRBV18	-	TRBJ1-1	CASSPLDRGRGRTEAFF	TGTGCCAGCTCACCCCTCGACAGGGGGCGAGGGAGGACTGAAGCTTTCTTT
TRBD2	TRBV28	-	TRBJ2-1	CASSRTSGANEQFF	TGTGCCAGCAGCAGGACTAGCGGGGCCAATGAGCAGTTCTTC
TRBD2	TRBV25-1	many	TRBJ2-7	CASSEYTSREGYEQYF	TGTGCCAGCAGTGAATATACTTCCAGGGAGGGGTACGAGCAGTACTTC
-	TRBV6-1	many	TRBJ2-5	CASSELSETQYF	TGTGCCAGCAGTGAATTGAGTGAGACCCAGTACTTC
-	TRBV25-1	many	TRBJ1-4	CASSLQGGSTNEKLFF	TGTGCCAGCAGTCTTCAGGGAGGGTCGACTAATGAAAAACTGTTTTTT
TRBD1	TRBV12-5	many	TRBJ2-2	CASGLMGQLNTGELFF	TGTGCTAGTGGTTTGATGGGACAGCTAAATACCGGGGAGCTGTTTTTT
-	TRBV12-3/TRBV12-4	-	TRBJ2-1	CASSLYRENEQFF	TGTGCCAGCAGTTTGTACAGGGAGAATGAGCAGTTCTTC
-	TRBV7-2	many	TRBJ1-2	CASSPSYGYTF	TGTGCCAGCAGCCCAAGCTATGGCTACACCTTC
TRBD1	TRBV28	-	TRBJ2-7	CASRQGQGTTSRYEQYF	TGTGCCAGCAGACAAGGACAGGGGACTACAAGCCGCTACGAGCAGTACTTC
-	TRBV19	few	TRBJ2-2	CASSIVSWGNTGELFF	TGTGCCAGTAGTATAGTTAGCTGGGGGAACACCGGGGAGCTGTTTTTT
-	TRBV6-1	-	TRBJ1-2	CASSFRGGGYTF	TGTGCCAGCAGTTTCAGGGGTGGTGGCTACACCTTC